Following are 27 T cell receptor beta chains from one sample sequenced in a study of CD8 T cells in Susac syndrome. RNA in amounts of roughly 0.5 to 1 ug was reverse transcribed with random hexamers. TCRdb itself ran the immunoSEQ multiplex PCR reads through MiXCR, one entry per CDR3 protein. This table holds approximately 280,000 distinct CDR3 sequences, around 83% found once. Sequenced: CD8+ T cells from PBMCs. The origin of the receptors is a human donor with multiple sclerosis.

The chain recombines TRBV12-5 with TRBJ2-1; 9 positions match TRBD2. The CDR3 is 12 residues long. Germline CDR1 reads LGHNT; CDR2 reads FRNRAP. Unmatched junction bases numbered 3, after V lost 5 bases and J lost 10 bases. CDR3 DNA sequence: TGTGCTAGTGGTGCGGGACTAGCAGAGCAGTTCTTC. Protein sequence: CASGAGLAEQFF.

Regarding this clonotype: At one of its ends the junction is not consistent with the germline gene, which may arise from a read error. The chain couples TRBV9 to TRBJ2-7; no clear D gene. The germline V gene has CDR1 SGDLS and CDR2 YYNGEE. The CDR3 runs 11 residues. The CDR3 loop is CASSAGYGQYF. CDR3 bases: TGTGCCAGCAGCGCCGGATACGGGCAGTACTTC.

This chain joins TRBV27 and TRBJ1-5, with TRBD1 matching 7 bases. The CDR3 covers 14 residues. Germline CDR1 and CDR2: MNHEY and SMNVEV (reference sequence). J gave up 3 bases and V 5 bases, and 4 bases lay outside the gene matches. The CDR3 nucleotides read TGTGCCAGCAGTCTCGGGACAGTCAATCAGCCCCAGCATTTT. It specifies CASSLGTVNQPQHF.

The chain employs TRBV24-1 and TRBJ2-7; D is ambiguous. The CDR3 is made up of 14 amino acids. In germline, CDR1 is KGHDR, CDR2 SFDVKD. V gave up 3 bases and J gave up 2 bases, with 10 bases separating them. CDR3 nucleotides: TGTGCCACCAGTGATCCCGAGTCCCCCTACGAGCAGTACTTC. Protein sequence: CATSDPESPYEQYF.

This chain connects TRBV27 to TRBJ2-3; unclear D gene. The CDR3 extends over 14 amino acids. Trimming stripped 3 bases from V and 2 bases from J, with 9 bases between. The V gene's germline CDR1 is MNHEY and CDR2 SMNVEV (reference sequence). The CDR3 reads CASSLIGNTDTQYF. The CDR3 nucleotides are TGTGCCAGCAGTTTGATCGGCAACACAGATACGCAGTATTTT.

The J gene is TRBJ2-2, the V gene TRBV15, with D perhaps matching TRBD1 (5 bases). The germline V gene encodes CDR1 LNHNV and CDR2 YYDKDF (reference sequence). This CDR3 comprises 17 residues. Trimming pared 0 bases from V and 0 bases from J, leaving 11 bases between. The CDR3: CATSRDLGHANTGELFF. The CDR3 DNA follows: TGTGCCACCAGCAGAGACCTAGGACACGCGAACACCGGGGAGCTGTTTTTT. The variable domain in full, with the rest retrieved from reference TRBV15 and TRBJ2-2, is DAMVIQNPRYQVTQFGKPVTLSCSQTLNHNVMYWYQQKSSQAPKLLFHYYDKDFNNEADTPDNFQSRRPNTSFCFLDIRSPGLGDTAMYLCATSRDLGHANTGELFFGEGSRLTVL.

The chain uses TRBV28 and TRBJ1-3, with 10 bases fitting TRBD1. This CDR3 comprises 14 residues. Germline V lookup: CDR1 MDHEN, CDR2 SYDVKM. V shed 9 bases and J 4 bases; nucleotides not matched to a gene: 6. Written as DNA, the CDR3 is TGTGCCAGTCCCGGGACAGGGGAAGGAAACACCATATATTTT. It codes for CASPGTGEGNTIYF.

This clonotype was observed once. V and J are TRBV5-1 and TRBJ2-5; D unclear. CDR3 size: 14 residues. Germline V gene data show CDR1 as SGHRS and CDR2 as YFSETQ. V was shortened by 4 bases and J by 6 bases, with 16 bases between the two germline ends. The CDR3 region is CASSPSDPMKTQYF. The CDR3 nucleotides read TGCGCCAGCAGCCCCTCGGACCCTATGAAGACCCAGTACTTC.

V and J are TRBV6-5 and TRBJ1-1; 9 positions agree with TRBD1. V lost 4 bases and J lost 5; bases outside the gene matches: 8. CDR3 length equals 15 residues. Germline values: CDR1 MNHEY, CDR2 SVGAGI. The CDR3 DNA is TGTGCCAGCAGTTCCTCGGGACAGGGATGGACTGAAGCTTTCTTT. It is translated as CASSSSGQGWTEAFF.

The V gene is TRBV27, the J gene TRBJ2-4; D not resolved. Deletions cut 6 bases from V and 7 bases from J, with 16 bases between. Germline V gene sequence: CDR1 MNHEY, CDR2 SMNVEV (reference sequence). This CDR3 is 14 amino acids long. CDR3 DNA: TGTGCCAGCAGCTCCATTAGATATCGGAACATTCAGTACTTC. Amino acids: CASSSIRYRNIQYF.

This clonotype was observed a single time. Sequence at one end of the junction differs from germline and may be a read error. The rearrangement uses TRBV7-9 and TRBJ2-5; unclear D gene. Germline CDR1 and CDR2: SEHNR and FQNEAQ (reference sequence). The CDR3 loop spans 13 amino acids. CDR3 in DNA: TGTGCCAGCAGCTCTGACTTCCAAGAGATCCAGTACTTC. It specifies CASSSDFQEIQYF.

This chain uses TRBV2 with TRBJ2-2; 13 bases agree with TRBD2. The CDR3 runs to 18 residues. The J segment lost 4 bases and the V segment lost 1 base, leaving 6 bases of the junction unmatched. CDR1 and CDR2 from the germline V gene are SNHLY and FYNNEI. Here the CDR3 DNA reads TGTGCCAGCAGTGAAGGACTAGCGGGGGGCCTTAGCACCGGGGAGCTGTTTTTT. Protein: CASSEGLAGGLSTGELFF. The full variable domain, completed using reference TRBV2 and TRBJ2-2, is EPEVTQTPSHQVTQMGQEVILRCVPISNHLYFYWYRQILGQKVEFLVSFYNNEISEKSEIFDDQFSVERPDGSNFTLKIRSTKLEDSAMYFCASSEGLAGGLSTGELFFGEGSRLTVL.

This chain uses TRBV27 with TRBJ2-1, with D unclear. Trimming pared 9 bases from V and 0 bases from J, leaving 12 bases between. Looked up from germline, CDR1 is MNHEY and CDR2 is SMNVEV (reference sequence). The CDR3 runs to 14 residues. DNA for the CDR3: TGTGCCAGGGAGCGTCCCAGCTCCTACAATGAGCAGTTCTTC. It yields the protein CARERPSSYNEQFF.

The chain carries TRBV30 and TRBJ1-1; 9 nucleotides match TRBD1. The J segment lost 6 bases and the V segment lost 3 bases, leaving 11 bases of the junction unmatched. Germline CDR1 is GTSNPN and CDR2 is SVGIG (reference sequence). The CDR3 is 15 amino acids. The CDR3: CAWRQGASGRSEAFF. DNA for the CDR3: TGTGCCTGGAGACAGGGGGCCTCGGGTAGATCTGAAGCTTTCTTT.

The CDR3 loop is CASSLRPREDGYNEQFF. As DNA, the CDR3 is TGTGCCAGCAGTTTAAGACCGCGGGAGGATGGGTACAATGAGCAGTTCTTC. V usage is TRBV27 and J usage is TRBJ2-1; the match to TRBD2 covers 8 bases. The CDR3 contains 17 residues. Losses at the gene ends were 2 bases for V and 4 bases for J; bases not matched to a gene: 10. Germline V gene data show CDR1 as MNHEY and CDR2 as SMNVEV (reference sequence).

The V call is TRBV12-3 or TRBV12-4, the J call TRBJ2-7, with a tentative D call TRBD2 (7 bases). The CDR3 is 12 residues long. Trimming shortened V by 8 bases and J by 3 bases, and 11 bases separated the two germline ends. The CDR3 DNA sequence: TGTGCCAGCCGGGGGGCGCGCTACGAGCAGTACTTC. Translated, it gives CASRGARYEQYF.

The chain combines TRBV10-3 with TRBJ2-1; possibly TRBD1 or TRBD2 for D (6 bases each). Trimming pared 2 bases from V and 9 bases from J, leaving 26 bases between. Germline V CDR1 and CDR2: ENHRY, SYGVKD. The CDR3 is 18 residues long. CDR3 sequence (DNA): TGTGCCATCAGTGAGATGGGGAGCGGGTCAGGGGAAGGAGGTGAGCAGTTCTTC. This encodes CAISEMGSGSGEGGEQFF.

V and J are TRBV24-1 and TRBJ1-2; D is uncertain. CDR1 and CDR2 from the germline V gene are KGHDR and SFDVKD. The length of the CDR3 is 11 residues. Trimming shortened V by 0 bases and J by 8 bases, and 3 bases separated the two germline ends. This CDR3 is CATSDLNGYTF. The CDR3 nucleotides are TGTGCCACCAGTGATTTGAACGGCTACACCTTC.

CDR3 loop: CASSLSGRTYGYTF. The CDR3 DNA follows: TGTGCCAGCAGTTTAAGTGGCAGGACCTATGGCTACACCTTC. The chain employs TRBV27 and TRBJ1-2; unclear D gene. V dropped 2 bases and J dropped 4 bases, with 11 bases sitting between them. This CDR3 is built from 14 residues. The germline gives CDR1 MNHEY, CDR2 SMNVEV (reference sequence).

The chain combines TRBV13 with TRBJ2-7; no definite D call. Germline V CDR1 and CDR2: PRHDT, FYEKMQ (reference sequence). The CDR3 extends over 12 amino acids. V lost 2 bases, J lost 4 bases, and 6 bases lay in between. In DNA, the CDR3 is TGTGCCAGCAGCTTAAAGGGTTACGAGCAGTACTTC. It translates to CASSLKGYEQYF.

The chain uses TRBV2 and TRBJ2-1; D gene ambiguous. Deletions cut 0 bases from V and 8 bases from J, with 8 bases between. This CDR3 is built from 13 residues. Germline-derived CDR1 and CDR2 are SNHLY and FYNNEI. CDR3 coding DNA: TGTGCCAGCAGTGAAGCGTTATCCCATGAGCAGTTCTTC. Residues: CASSEALSHEQFF.

The chain joins TRBV20-1 to TRBJ2-3; 12 bases agree with TRBD2. V gave up 1 base and J gave up 4 bases; unmatched junction bases: 12. Germline V gives CDR1 DFQATT, CDR2 SNEGSKA (reference sequence). The CDR3 runs to 18 residues. The CDR3 DNA follows: TGCAGTGCTAGAGGATCGATTACTAGCGGGAGGTGGGCAGATACGCAGTATTTT. Protein sequence: CSARGSITSGRWADTQYF.

This chain uses TRBV12-3 or TRBV12-4 with TRBJ2-7, with D possibly matching TRBD1 (6 bases). The CDR3 has 14 residues. Trimming pared 3 bases from V and 5 bases from J, leaving 14 bases between. The CDR3 loop reads CASSFRTGFHEQYF. The CDR3 DNA reads as TGTGCCAGCAGTTTCCGAACAGGGTTCCACGAGCAGTACTTC.

This chain uses TRBV5-1 with TRBJ1-1, with no clear D. CDR1 is SGHRS and CDR2 is YFSETQ in the germline V gene. With 2 bases removed from V and 4 bases from J, the gap between germline ends came to 15 bases. The CDR3 runs 15 residues. CDR3 protein: CASSFMGRSTTEAFF. As DNA, the CDR3 is TGCGCCAGCAGCTTTATGGGCCGCTCTACCACTGAAGCTTTCTTT.

DNA for the CDR3: TGTGCCAGCAGTTACACCCTGGGCACTGAAGCTTTCTTT. The encoded protein is CASSYTLGTEAFF. This chain joins TRBV6-5 and TRBJ1-1; D ambiguous. V was cut by 2 bases and J by 4 bases, with 8 bases left in between. Germline CDR1 and CDR2: MNHEY and SVGAGI. CDR3 length: 13 amino acids.

This clonotype occurred once. This sequence joins TRBV9 and TRBJ2-1; D remains unclear. Germline V CDR1 and CDR2: SGDLS, YYNGEE. CDR3 length equals 13 residues. Trimming removed 1 base at V and 5 bases at J, with 7 bases between. DNA of the CDR3: TGTGCCAGCAGCGTACGGGCCAACAATGAGCAGTTCTTC. Translating gives CASSVRANNEQFF.

The chain uses TRBV13 and TRBJ1-1, with D perhaps TRBD1 (5 bases). The CDR3 loop spans 12 amino acids. Looked up from germline, CDR1 is PRHDT and CDR2 is FYEKMQ (reference sequence). Trimming stripped 9 bases from V and 0 bases from J, with 8 bases between. CDR3 nucleotide sequence: TGTGCCAGTGCGACAGTGAACACTGAAGCTTTCTTT. This sequence encodes CASATVNTEAFF.